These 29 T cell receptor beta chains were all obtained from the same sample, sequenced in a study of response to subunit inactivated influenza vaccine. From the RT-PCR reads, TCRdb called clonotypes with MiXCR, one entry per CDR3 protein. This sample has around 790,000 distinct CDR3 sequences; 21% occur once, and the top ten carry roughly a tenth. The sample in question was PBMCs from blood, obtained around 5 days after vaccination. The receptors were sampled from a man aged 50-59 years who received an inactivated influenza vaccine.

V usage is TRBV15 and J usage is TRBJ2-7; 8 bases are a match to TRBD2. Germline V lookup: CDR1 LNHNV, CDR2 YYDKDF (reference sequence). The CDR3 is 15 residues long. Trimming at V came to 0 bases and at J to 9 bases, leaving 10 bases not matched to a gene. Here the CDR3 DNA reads TGTGCCACCAGCAGAGATAGAGCAGCGGGGGAGTTGCAGTACTTC. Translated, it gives CATSRDRAAGELQYF.

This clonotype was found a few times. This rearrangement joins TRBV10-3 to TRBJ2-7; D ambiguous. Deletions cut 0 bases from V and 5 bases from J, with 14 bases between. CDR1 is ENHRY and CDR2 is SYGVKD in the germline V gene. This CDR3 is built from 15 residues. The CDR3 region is CAISESGFLGHEQYF. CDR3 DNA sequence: TGTGCCATCAGTGAGTCGGGTTTCCTTGGGCACGAGCAGTACTTC.

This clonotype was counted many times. CDR3 nucleotide sequence: TGCGCCAGCAGCTCAGGACTAGCCTCGAACACCGGGGAGCTGTTTTTT. Its protein product is CASSSGLASNTGELFF. J is TRBJ2-2 and V is TRBV5-1, with 8 bases that match TRBD2. J gave up 0 bases and V 3 bases, and 4 bases lay outside the gene matches. Per germline, CDR1 SGHRS and CDR2 YFSETQ. The CDR3 loop spans 16 amino acids.

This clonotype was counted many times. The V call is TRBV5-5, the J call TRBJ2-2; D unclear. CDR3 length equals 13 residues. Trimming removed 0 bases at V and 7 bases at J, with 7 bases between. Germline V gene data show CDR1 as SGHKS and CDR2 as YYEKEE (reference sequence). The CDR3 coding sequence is TGTGCCAGCAGCTTGGCTCCCAACGGGGAGCTGTTTTTT. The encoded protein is CASSLAPNGELFF. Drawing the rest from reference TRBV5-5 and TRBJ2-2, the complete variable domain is DAGVTQSPTHLIKTRGQQVTLRCSPISGHKSVSWYQQVLGQGPQFIFQYYEKEERGRGNFPDRFSARQFPNYSSELNVNALLLGDSALYLCASSLAPNGELFFGEGSRLTVL.

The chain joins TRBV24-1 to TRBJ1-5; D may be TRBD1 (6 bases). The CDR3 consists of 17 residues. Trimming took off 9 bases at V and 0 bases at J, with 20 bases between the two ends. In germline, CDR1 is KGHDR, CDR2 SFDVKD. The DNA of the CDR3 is TGTGCCACCCCAAGGGGGGCATCTTCCGATAGCAATCAGCCCCAGCATTTT. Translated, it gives CATPRGASSDSNQPQHF.

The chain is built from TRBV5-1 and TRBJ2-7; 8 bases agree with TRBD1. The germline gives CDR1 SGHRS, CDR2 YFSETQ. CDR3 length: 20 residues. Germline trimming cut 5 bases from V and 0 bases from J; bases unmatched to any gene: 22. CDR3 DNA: TGCGCCAGCAGACCGGGCTTCGACAGGGGCCCGATGGTGGCCTCCTACGAGCAGTACTTC. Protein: CASRPGFDRGPMVASYEQYF.

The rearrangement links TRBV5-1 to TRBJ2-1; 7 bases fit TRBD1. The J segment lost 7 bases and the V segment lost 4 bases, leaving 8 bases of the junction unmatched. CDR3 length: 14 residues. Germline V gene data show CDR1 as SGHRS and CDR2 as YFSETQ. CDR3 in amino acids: CASSGSDRANEQFF. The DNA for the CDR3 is TGCGCCAGCAGCGGATCAGACAGGGCGAATGAGCAGTTCTTC. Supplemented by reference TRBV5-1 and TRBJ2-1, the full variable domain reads KAGVTQTPRYLIKTRGQQVTLSCSPISGHRSVSWYQQTPGQGLQFLFEYFSETQRNKGNFPGRFSGRQFSNSRSEMNVSTLELGDSALYLCASSGSDRANEQFFGPGTRLTVL.

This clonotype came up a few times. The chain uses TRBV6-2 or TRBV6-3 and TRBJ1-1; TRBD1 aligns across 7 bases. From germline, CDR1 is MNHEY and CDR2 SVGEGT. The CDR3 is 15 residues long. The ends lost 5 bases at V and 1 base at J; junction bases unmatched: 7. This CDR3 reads CASSDGGTANTEAFF. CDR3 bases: TGTGCCAGCAGTGACGGGGGGACAGCGAACACTGAAGCTTTCTTT.

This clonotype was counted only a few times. The CDR3 here is CASSQEIGFRADTQYF. CDR3 in DNA: TGCGCCAGCAGCCAAGAAATAGGGTTTAGGGCAGATACGCAGTATTTT. This chain uses TRBV4-1 with TRBJ2-3, with D unresolved. The V end lost 0 bases, the J end lost 4 bases, and 14 bases lay between the germline ends. The germline V gene has CDR1 MGHRA and CDR2 YSYEKL. The CDR3 is made up of 16 amino acids.

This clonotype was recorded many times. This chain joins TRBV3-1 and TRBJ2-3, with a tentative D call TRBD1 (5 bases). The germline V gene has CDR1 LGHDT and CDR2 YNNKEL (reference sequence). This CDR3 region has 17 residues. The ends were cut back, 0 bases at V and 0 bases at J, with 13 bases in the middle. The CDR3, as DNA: TGTGCCAGCAGCCAAGACTCCTTGACAGATAGCACAGATACGCAGTATTTT. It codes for CASSQDSLTDSTDTQYF.

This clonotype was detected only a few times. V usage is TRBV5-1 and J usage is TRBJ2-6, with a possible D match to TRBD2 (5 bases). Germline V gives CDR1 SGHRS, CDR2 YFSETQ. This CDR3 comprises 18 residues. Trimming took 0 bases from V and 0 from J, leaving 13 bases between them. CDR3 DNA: TGCGCCAGCAGCTTGGGAGGGTTAAGTGGCTCTGGGGCCAACGTCCTGACTTTC. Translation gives CASSLGGLSGSGANVLTF.

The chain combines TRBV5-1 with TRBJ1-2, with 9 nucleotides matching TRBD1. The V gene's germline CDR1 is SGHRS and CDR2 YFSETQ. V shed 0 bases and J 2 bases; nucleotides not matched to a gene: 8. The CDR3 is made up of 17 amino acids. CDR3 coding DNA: TGCGCCAGCAGCTTGGAATGGAGAGGGACAGGGAACTATGGCTACACCTTC. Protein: CASSLEWRGTGNYGYTF.

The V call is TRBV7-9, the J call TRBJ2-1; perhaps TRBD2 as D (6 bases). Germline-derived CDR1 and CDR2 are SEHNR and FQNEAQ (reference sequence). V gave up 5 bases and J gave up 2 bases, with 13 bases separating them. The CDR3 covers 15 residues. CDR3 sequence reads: CASSTEEGPYNEQFF. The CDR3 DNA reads TGTGCCAGCAGCACGGAGGAGGGGCCCTACAATGAGCAGTTCTTC.

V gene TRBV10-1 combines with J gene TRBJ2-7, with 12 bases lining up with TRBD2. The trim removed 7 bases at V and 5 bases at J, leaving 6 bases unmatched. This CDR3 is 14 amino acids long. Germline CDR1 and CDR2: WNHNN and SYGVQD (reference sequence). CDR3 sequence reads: CASNDGTSGHEQYF. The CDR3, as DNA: TGCGCCAGCAACGACGGGACTAGCGGGCACGAGCAGTACTTC.

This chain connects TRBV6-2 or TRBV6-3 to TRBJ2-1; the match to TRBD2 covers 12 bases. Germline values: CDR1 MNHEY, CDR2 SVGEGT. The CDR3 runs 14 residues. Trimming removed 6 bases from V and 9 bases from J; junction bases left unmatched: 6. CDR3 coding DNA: TGTGCCAGCAGCAAACTAGCGGGGGGTTTTGAGCAGTTCTTC. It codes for CASSKLAGGFEQFF.

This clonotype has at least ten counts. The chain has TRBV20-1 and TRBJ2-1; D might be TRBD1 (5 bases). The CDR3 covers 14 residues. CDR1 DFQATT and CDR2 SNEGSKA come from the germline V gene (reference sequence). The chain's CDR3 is CSALAETAYNEQFF. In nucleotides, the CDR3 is TGCAGCGCCCTCGCCGAGACAGCTTACAATGAGCAGTTCTTC.

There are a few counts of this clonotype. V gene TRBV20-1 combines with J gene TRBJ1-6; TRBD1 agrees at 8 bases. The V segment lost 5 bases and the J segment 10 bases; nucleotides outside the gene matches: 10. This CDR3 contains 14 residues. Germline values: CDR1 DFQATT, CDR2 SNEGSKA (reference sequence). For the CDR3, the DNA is TGCAGTGCTCTGGACTGGACAGGGTCCTCACCCCTCCACTTT. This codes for CSALDWTGSSPLHF.

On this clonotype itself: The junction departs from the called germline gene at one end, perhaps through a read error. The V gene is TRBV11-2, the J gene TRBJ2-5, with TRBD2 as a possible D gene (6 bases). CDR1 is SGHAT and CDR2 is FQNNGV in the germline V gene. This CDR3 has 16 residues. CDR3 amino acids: CASSLLRGTNTGTHYF. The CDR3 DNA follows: TGTGCCAGCAGCCTGCTCCGGGGGACCAATACCGGGACCCATTACTTC.

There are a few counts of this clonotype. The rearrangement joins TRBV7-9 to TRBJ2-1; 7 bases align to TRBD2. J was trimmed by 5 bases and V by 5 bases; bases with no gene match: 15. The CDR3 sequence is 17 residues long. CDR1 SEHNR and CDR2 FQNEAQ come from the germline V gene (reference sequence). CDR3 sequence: CASSPPDLADINNEQFF. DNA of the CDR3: TGTGCCAGCAGCCCTCCAGACCTAGCGGACATTAACAATGAGCAGTTCTTC.

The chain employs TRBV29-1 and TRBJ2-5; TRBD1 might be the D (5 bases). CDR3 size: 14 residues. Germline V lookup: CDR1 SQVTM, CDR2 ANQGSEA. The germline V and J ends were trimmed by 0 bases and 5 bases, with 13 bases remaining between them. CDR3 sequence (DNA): TGCAGCGTTGAAGAGGCCAGGGTCGGGGAGACCCAGTACTTC. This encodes CSVEEARVGETQYF.

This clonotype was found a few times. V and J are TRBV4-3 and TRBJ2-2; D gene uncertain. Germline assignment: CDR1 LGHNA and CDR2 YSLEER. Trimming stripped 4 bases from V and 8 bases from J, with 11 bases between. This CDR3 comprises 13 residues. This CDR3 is CASSPGPAGELFF. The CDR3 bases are TGCGCCAGCAGCCCAGGACCGGCGGGGGAGCTGTTTTTT.

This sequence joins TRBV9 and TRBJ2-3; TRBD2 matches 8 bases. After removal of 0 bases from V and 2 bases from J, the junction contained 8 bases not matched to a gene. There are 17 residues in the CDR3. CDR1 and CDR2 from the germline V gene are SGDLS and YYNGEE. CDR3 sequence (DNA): TGTGCCAGCAGCGTAGCGGGAGGGCGGGCGCCCACAGATACGCAGTATTTT. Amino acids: CASSVAGGRAPTDTQYF.

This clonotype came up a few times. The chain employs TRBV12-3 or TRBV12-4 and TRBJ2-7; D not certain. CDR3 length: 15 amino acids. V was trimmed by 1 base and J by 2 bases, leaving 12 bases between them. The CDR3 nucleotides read TGTGCCAGCAGTTTAGGTTCGGACCCCGCCTACGAGCAGTACTTC. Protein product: CASSLGSDPAYEQYF.

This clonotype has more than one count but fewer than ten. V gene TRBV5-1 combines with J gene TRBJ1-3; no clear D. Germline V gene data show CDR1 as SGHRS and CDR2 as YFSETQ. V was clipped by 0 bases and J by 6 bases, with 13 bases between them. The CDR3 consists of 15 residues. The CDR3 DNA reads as TGCGCCAGCAGCTTGGCTCCGGGCACCCAAAACACCATATATTTT. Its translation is CASSLAPGTQNTIYF.

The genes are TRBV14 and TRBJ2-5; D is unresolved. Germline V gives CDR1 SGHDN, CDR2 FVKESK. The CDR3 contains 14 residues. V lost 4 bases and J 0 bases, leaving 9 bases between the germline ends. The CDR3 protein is CASSRAVYQETQYF. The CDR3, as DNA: TGTGCCAGCAGCCGCGCAGTGTACCAAGAGACCCAGTACTTC.

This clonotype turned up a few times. DNA for the CDR3: TGTTGGCTAAGAATAGCTGAAGCTTTCTTT. It codes for CWLRIAEAFF. The chain links TRBV12-3 or TRBV12-4 to TRBJ1-1; no firm D call. The CDR3 has 10 amino acids.

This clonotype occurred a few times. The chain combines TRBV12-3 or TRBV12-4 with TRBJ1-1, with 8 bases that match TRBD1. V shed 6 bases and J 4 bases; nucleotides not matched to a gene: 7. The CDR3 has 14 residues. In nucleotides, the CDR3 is TGTGCCAGCAGGGATAACAGGGGGAGCACTGAAGCTTTCTTT. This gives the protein CASRDNRGSTEAFF.

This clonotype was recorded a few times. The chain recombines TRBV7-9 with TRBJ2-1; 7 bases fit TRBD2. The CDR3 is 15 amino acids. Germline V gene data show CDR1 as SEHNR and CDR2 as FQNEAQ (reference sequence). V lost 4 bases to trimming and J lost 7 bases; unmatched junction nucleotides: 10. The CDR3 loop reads CASSSPGGFINEQFF. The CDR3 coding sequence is TGTGCCAGCAGCTCCCCCGGGGGGTTTATTAATGAGCAGTTCTTC.

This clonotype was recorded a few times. Here the CDR3 DNA reads TGTGCCAGCAGTGACTTAGGGGAAGAGACCCAGTACTTC. Translated, it gives CASSDLGEETQYF. The V gene is TRBV2, the J gene TRBJ2-5, with D possibly matching TRBD1 (5 bases). The CDR3 loop spans 13 amino acids. V lost 3 bases and J 3 bases, leaving 8 bases between the germline ends. Per the germline V gene, CDR1 is SNHLY and CDR2 is FYNNEI.